The clone carrying this T cell receptor (beta chain) was counted only a few times. The antigen remains unidentified. This PCR relied on a set of 60 Vbeta primers and 13 Jbeta primers. The repertoire was sequenced with immunoSEQ multiplex PCR; TCRdb's copy has only in-frame clones and lacks some. The sample yields 69,000 or so clones, roughly 74% seen once. The CDR3 extends over 15 amino acids. V was trimmed by 1 base and J by 4 bases, leaving 10 bases between them. From germline, CDR1 is SEHNR and CDR2 FQNEAQ (reference sequence). The source of the sample is a study of cytomegalovirus exposure and HLA in healthy donors. Points from the study as a whole: Reports described diagnosis of cytomegalovirus status by the classifier as highly specific and sensitive. Immune exposure information available was restricted to CMV serostatus. A list of about 180 TCR beta chains associated with cytomegalovirus was given.

This chain joins TRBV7-9 and TRBJ1-4; D is uncertain. Sequences were obtained from PBMCs. This sequence was found in a woman in her sixties or seventies in good health and CMV-seropositive. The CDR3 protein is CASSLGAGSNEKLFF. In nucleotides, the CDR3 is TGTGCCAGCAGCTTAGGGGCAGGAAGTAATGAAAAACTGTTTTTT.